This T cell receptor beta chain stems from a study of shared clonotypes between healthy human individuals. CD4+ cells underwent separation, giving CD45RA+ naive and CD45RA-negative memory subsets. As concerns this clone: Its antigen is not known.

Germline V gene data show CDR1 as MDHEN and CDR2 as SYDVKM. The CDR3 is 15 amino acids. V gave up 6 bases and J gave up 8 bases, with 20 bases separating them. TCRdb's copy holds only in-frame clones and misses some; the assay was immunoSEQ multiplex PCR. The data hold around 1,000,000 clones, with around three quarters observed a single time. Study-level findings and limits: As a rule, naive subsets had a larger estimated richness than memory subsets.

The source of this sequence is a man younger than 35 in good health. Some clones in this sample may be carry-over from other donors' samples. The rearrangement joins TRBV28 to TRBJ2-1; perhaps D is TRBD1 or TRBD2 (7 bases each). Sequences were obtained from memory CD4+ T cells from PBMCs. Subset in this sample: CD45RA-negative fraction. The CDR3 here is CASSPGGGWGDEQFF. CDR3 DNA sequence: TGTGCCAGCAGCCCAGGGGGGGGCTGGGGTGATGAGCAGTTCTTC. The full variable domain, rest sourced from reference TRBV28 and TRBJ2-1, is DVKVTQSSRYLVKRTGEKVFLECVQDMDHENMFWYRQDPGLGLRLIYFSYDVKMKEKGDIPEGYSVSREKKERFSLILESASTNQTSMYLCASSPGGGWGDEQFFGPGTRLTVL.